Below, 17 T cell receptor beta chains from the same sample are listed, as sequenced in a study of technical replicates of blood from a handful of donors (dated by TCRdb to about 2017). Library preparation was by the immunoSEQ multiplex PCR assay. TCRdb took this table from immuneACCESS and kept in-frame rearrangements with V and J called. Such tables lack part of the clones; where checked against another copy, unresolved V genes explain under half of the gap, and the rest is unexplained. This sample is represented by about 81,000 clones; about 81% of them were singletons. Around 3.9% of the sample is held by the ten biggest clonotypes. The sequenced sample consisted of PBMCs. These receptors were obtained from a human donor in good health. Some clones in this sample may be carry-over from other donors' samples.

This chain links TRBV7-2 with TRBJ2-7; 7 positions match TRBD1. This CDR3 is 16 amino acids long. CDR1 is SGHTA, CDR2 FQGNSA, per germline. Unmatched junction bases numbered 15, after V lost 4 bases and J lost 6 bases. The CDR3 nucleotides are TGTGCCAGCAGCTACAACCCGGGACAGAGGAGTGGCGAGCAGTACTTC. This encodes CASSYNPGQRSGEQYF.

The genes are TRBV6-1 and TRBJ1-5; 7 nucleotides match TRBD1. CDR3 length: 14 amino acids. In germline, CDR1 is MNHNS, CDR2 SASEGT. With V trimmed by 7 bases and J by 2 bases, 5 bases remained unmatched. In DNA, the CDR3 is TGTGCCAGCACTTGGACAGGAGGCAATCAGCCCCAGCATTTT. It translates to CASTWTGGNQPQHF.

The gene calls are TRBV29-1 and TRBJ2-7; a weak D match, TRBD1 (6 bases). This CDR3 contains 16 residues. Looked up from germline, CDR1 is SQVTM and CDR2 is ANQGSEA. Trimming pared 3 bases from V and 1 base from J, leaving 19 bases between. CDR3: CSVETAGVGRSYEQYF. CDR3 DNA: TGCAGCGTTGAGACGGCAGGGGTTGGTAGATCCTACGAGCAGTACTTC.

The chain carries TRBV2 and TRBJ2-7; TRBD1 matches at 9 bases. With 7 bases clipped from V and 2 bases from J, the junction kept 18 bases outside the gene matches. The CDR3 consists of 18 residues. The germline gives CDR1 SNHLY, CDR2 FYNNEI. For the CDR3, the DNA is TGTGCCAGCACCAAATGGAGGACAGGGGAAGGGCAGGCCTACGAGCAGTACTTC. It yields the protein CASTKWRTGEGQAYEQYF.

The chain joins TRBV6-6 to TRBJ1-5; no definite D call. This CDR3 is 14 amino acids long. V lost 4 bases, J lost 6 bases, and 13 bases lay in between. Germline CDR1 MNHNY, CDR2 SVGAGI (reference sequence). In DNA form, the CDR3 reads TGTGCCAGCAGTTCCCGATTATCCGGTCAGCCCCAGCATTTT. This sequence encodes CASSSRLSGQPQHF.

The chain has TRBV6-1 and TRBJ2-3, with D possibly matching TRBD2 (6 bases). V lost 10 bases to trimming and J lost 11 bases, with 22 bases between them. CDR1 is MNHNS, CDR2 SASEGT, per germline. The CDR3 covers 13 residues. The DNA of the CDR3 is TGTGCCATTGCGTCCGGGACTGAGAATAGGCAGTATTTT. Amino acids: CAIASGTENRQYF.

The CDR3 region is CASTERGQGNTEAFF. CDR3 sequence (DNA): TGCGCCAGCACCGAACGCGGACAGGGGAACACTGAAGCTTTCTTT. The chain links TRBV5-1 to TRBJ1-1, with 8 nucleotides matching TRBD1. The V gene's germline CDR1 is SGHRS and CDR2 YFSETQ. Germline trimming cut 6 bases from V and 1 base from J; bases unmatched to any gene: 8. The CDR3 spans 15 residues. The full variable domain, with the rest looked up from reference TRBV5-1 and TRBJ1-1, is KAGVTQTPRYLIKTRGQQVTLSCSPISGHRSVSWYQQTPGQGLQFLFEYFSETQRNKGNFPGRFSGRQFSNSRSEMNVSTLELGDSALYLCASTERGQGNTEAFFGQGTRLTVV.

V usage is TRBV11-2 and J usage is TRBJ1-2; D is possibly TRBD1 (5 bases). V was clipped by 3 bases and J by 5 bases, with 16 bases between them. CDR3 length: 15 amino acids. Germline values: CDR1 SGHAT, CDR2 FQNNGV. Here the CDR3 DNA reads TGTGCCAGCAGCTTTCAGGGCTCCGGTGCATATGGCTACACCTTC. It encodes CASSFQGSGAYGYTF.

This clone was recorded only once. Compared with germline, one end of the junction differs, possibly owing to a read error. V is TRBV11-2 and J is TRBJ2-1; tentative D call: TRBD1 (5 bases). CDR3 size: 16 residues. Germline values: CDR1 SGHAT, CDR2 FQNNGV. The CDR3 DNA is TGTGTCAGCAGCCACCCCGGGTCCAGGGCCTACAATGAGCAGTTCTTC. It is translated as CVSSHPGSRAYNEQFF.

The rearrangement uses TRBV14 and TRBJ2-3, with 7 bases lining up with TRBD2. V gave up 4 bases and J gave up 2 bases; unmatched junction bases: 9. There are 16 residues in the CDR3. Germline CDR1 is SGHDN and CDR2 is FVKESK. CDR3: CASSPVAGRITDTQYF. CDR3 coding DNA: TGTGCCAGCAGCCCAGTAGCGGGTCGAATCACAGATACGCAGTATTTT.

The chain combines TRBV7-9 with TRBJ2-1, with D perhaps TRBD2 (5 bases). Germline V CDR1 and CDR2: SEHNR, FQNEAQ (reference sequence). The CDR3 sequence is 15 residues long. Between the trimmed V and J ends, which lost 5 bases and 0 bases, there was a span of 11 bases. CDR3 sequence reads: CASSRDQSSYNEQFF. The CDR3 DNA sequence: TGTGCCAGCAGCCGGGATCAAAGCTCCTACAATGAGCAGTTCTTC.

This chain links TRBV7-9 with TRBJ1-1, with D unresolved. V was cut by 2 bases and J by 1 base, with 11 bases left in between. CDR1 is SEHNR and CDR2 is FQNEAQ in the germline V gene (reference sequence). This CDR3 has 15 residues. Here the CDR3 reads CASSLTSTANTEAFF. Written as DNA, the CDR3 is TGTGCCAGCAGCTTAACGAGCACAGCGAACACTGAAGCTTTCTTT.

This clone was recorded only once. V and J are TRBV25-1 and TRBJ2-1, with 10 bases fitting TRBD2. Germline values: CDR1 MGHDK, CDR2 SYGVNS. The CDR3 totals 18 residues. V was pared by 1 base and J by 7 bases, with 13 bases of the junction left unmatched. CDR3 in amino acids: CASSESPRASGRANEQFF. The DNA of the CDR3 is TGTGCCAGCAGTGAATCCCCGCGCGCTAGCGGGAGAGCGAATGAGCAGTTCTTC.

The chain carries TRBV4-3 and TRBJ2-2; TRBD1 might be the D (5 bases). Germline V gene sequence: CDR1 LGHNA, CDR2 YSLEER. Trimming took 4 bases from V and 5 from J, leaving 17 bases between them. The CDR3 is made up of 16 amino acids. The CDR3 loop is CASSRLQGAPTGELFF. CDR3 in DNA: TGCGCCAGCAGCCGCCTGCAAGGGGCCCCAACCGGGGAGCTGTTTTTT.

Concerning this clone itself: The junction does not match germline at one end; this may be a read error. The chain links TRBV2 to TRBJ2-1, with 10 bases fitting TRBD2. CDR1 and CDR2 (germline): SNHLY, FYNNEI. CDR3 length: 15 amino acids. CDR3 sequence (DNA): TGTGCCGGCAGGAAACTAGCGGGATCTTTAAATGAGCAGTTCTTC. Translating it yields CAGRKLAGSLNEQFF. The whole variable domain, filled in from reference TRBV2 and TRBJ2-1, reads EPEVTQTPSHQVTQMGQEVILRCVPISNHLYFYWYRQILGQKVEFLVSFYNNEISEKSEIFDDQFSVERPDGSNFTLKIRSTKLEDSAMYFCAGRKLAGSLNEQFFGPGTRLTVL.

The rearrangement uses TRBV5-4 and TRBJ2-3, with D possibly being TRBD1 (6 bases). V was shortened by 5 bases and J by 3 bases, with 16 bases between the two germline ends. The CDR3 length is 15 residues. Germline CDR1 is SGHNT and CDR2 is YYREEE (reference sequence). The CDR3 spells CASSSPGTRTDTQYF. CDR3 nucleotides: TGTGCCAGCAGTTCACCCGGGACAAGGACAGATACGCAGTATTTT.

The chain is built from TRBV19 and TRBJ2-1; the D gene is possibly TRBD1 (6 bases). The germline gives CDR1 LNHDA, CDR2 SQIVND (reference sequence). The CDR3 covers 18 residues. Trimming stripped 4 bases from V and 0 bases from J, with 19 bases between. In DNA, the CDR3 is TGTGCCAGTAGTACCCCTCCGCCGGGACAATACTCCTACAATGAGCAGTTCTTC. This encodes CASSTPPPGQYSYNEQFF.